Listed below are T cell receptor beta chains from one sample, sequenced in a study of T-cell memory formation after mild COVID-19. TCRdb re-called the 5' RACE reads through MiXCR, storing one row per CDR3 protein. The data show roughly 42,000 distinct CDR3 sequences, about 7.3% seen once. Sequencing used PBMCs or a T cell subset sorted from them (not recorded which). These receptors all stem from a man between 18 and 35 years old who had mild COVID-19 (a few samples of this study predate the infection). Cell type and time point are not known. Both conserved end residues are part of each CDR3. Fields, in order: V gene, D gene, clone size, J gene, CDR3 DNA, CDR3 protein. A D gene is named only where the DNA matches it firmly. Size is omitted from some rows. Given values are once, few, many or a class for expanded clones.

v_gene: TRBV7-9
d_gene: TRBD2
abundance: many
j_gene: TRBJ2-1
CDR3nt: TGTGCCAGCAGCATGGGAGGGGACTCCTACAATGAGCAGTTCTTC
CDR3aa: CASSMGGDSYNEQFF

v_gene: TRBV5-1
d_gene: -
abundance: many
j_gene: TRBJ1-2
CDR3nt: TGCGCCAGCAGCCGAGGGGAAGGTGGGAGGCAGAACTATGGCTACACCTTC
CDR3aa: CASSRGEGGRQNYGYTF

v_gene: TRBV20-1
d_gene: TRBD1
abundance: many
j_gene: TRBJ2-4
CDR3nt: TGCAGTGCTAGCTACCGGGACAGGGGAAACATTCAGTACTTC
CDR3aa: CSASYRDRGNIQYF

v_gene: TRBV21-1
d_gene: -
abundance: -
j_gene: TRBJ1-1
CDR3nt: TGTGCCAGCAGCAAAGGGAACAGGGAGACTTTCTTT
CDR3aa: CASSKGNRETFF

v_gene: TRBV7-2
d_gene: -
abundance: -
j_gene: TRBJ1-5
CDR3nt: TGTGCCAGCACCCAGTTCGGCCAGCCCCAGCATTTT
CDR3aa: CASTQFGQPQHF

v_gene: TRBV5-1
d_gene: TRBD1
abundance: few
j_gene: TRBJ2-1
CDR3nt: TGCGCCAGCGGGGACAGGGAGCAGTTCTTC
CDR3aa: CASGDREQFF

v_gene: TRBV20-1
d_gene: TRBD2
abundance: -
j_gene: TRBJ2-3
CDR3nt: TGCAGTGCTAGAGATCTTGCTAGCGGGGGGGAGGCAGATACGCAGTATTTT
CDR3aa: CSARDLASGGEADTQYF

v_gene: TRBV5-1
d_gene: -
abundance: -
j_gene: TRBJ2-5
CDR3nt: TGCGCCAGCAGCCCGAGCGTGACAGCCACCGGGGAGACCCAGTACTTC
CDR3aa: CASSPSVTATGETQYF

v_gene: TRBV29-1
d_gene: -
abundance: medium-sized
j_gene: TRBJ2-5
CDR3nt: TGCAGCGTTGACAGGGGAACAGAGACCCAGTACTTC
CDR3aa: CSVDRGTETQYF

v_gene: TRBV6-2/TRBV6-3
d_gene: -
abundance: few
j_gene: TRBJ2-3
CDR3nt: TGTGCCAGCAGTTACCTAGATACGCAGTATTTT
CDR3aa: CASSYLDTQYF

v_gene: TRBV11-2
d_gene: TRBD2
abundance: -
j_gene: TRBJ2-1
CDR3nt: TGTGCCAGCAGCTGGGGGGGGAGGGGTGAGCAGTTCTTC
CDR3aa: CASSWGGRGEQFF

v_gene: TRBV7-9
d_gene: -
abundance: few
j_gene: TRBJ1-2
CDR3nt: TGTGCCAGCAGCTCCGGGGGGGGCACAAACTATGGCTACACCTTC
CDR3aa: CASSSGGGTNYGYTF

v_gene: TRBV7-9
d_gene: TRBD1
abundance: few
j_gene: TRBJ1-5
CDR3nt: TGTGCCAGCTGGCCCGGGACAGGGGGCTTCCAGCCCCAGCATTTT
CDR3aa: CASWPGTGGFQPQHF

v_gene: TRBV7-2
d_gene: -
abundance: many
j_gene: TRBJ2-3
CDR3nt: TGTGCCAGCAGCTTAGCGTCGAGTCGCTCAGATACGCAGTATTTT
CDR3aa: CASSLASSRSDTQYF

v_gene: TRBV25-1
d_gene: -
abundance: -
j_gene: TRBJ2-1
CDR3nt: TGTGCCAGCAGCACAGGGACTTACGAGCAGTTCTTC
CDR3aa: CASSTGTYEQFF

v_gene: TRBV11-2
d_gene: -
abundance: -
j_gene: TRBJ1-4
CDR3nt: TGTGCCAGCAGCTTAGAGGGCGGAGCAGGGGTATTTTTT
CDR3aa: CASSLEGGAGVFF

v_gene: TRBV2
d_gene: TRBD2
abundance: -
j_gene: TRBJ2-3
CDR3nt: TGTGCCAGCAGTGAAGGGACTAGCGGGGCCGGCGAGGATACGCAGTATTTT
CDR3aa: CASSEGTSGAGEDTQYF

v_gene: TRBV2
d_gene: TRBD1
abundance: -
j_gene: TRBJ2-3
CDR3nt: TGTGCCAGCATTTACAGGGGGCGCACAGATACGCAGTATTTT
CDR3aa: CASIYRGRTDTQYF

v_gene: TRBV6-2/TRBV6-3
d_gene: TRBD1
abundance: few
j_gene: TRBJ2-6
CDR3nt: TGTGCCAGCAGTCGTAGCCGGGACAGGTGGACTGGGGCCAACGTCCTGACTTTC
CDR3aa: CASSRSRDRWTGANVLTF

v_gene: TRBV30
d_gene: -
abundance: -
j_gene: TRBJ2-5
CDR3nt: TGTGCCTGGAGACCAGGGGGGAAGACCCAGTACTTC
CDR3aa: CAWRPGGKTQYF

v_gene: TRBV11-2
d_gene: -
abundance: many
j_gene: TRBJ1-6
CDR3nt: TGTGCCAGCAGCTTAGACTCCGAGAGGGCGGGGAATTCACCCCTCCACTTT
CDR3aa: CASSLDSERAGNSPLHF

v_gene: TRBV7-9
d_gene: -
abundance: -
j_gene: TRBJ2-4
CDR3nt: TGTGCCAGCAGCTCCAGGACGGGGAACATTCAGTACTTC
CDR3aa: CASSSRTGNIQYF

v_gene: TRBV5-1
d_gene: -
abundance: -
j_gene: TRBJ1-5
CDR3nt: TGCGCCAGCAGCCCGTCCGGTGGTGGATTCAATCAGCCCCAGCATTTT
CDR3aa: CASSPSGGGFNQPQHF

v_gene: TRBV5-1
d_gene: TRBD2
abundance: many
j_gene: TRBJ2-5
CDR3nt: TGCGCCAGCAGGCCGGGACTAGCGGGGATCGGTACTCTAGAGACCCAGTACTTC
CDR3aa: CASRPGLAGIGTLETQYF

v_gene: TRBV7-9
d_gene: -
abundance: once
j_gene: TRBJ1-1
CDR3nt: TGTGCCAGCAGCCCGGGCGGAACAGCTGGGAACACTGAAGCTTTCTTT
CDR3aa: CASSPGGTAGNTEAFF

v_gene: TRBV10-3
d_gene: TRBD1
abundance: few
j_gene: TRBJ1-2
CDR3nt: TGTGCCACTGCGACAGGGAACTATGGCTACACCTTC
CDR3aa: CATATGNYGYTF

v_gene: TRBV2
d_gene: -
abundance: few
j_gene: TRBJ1-5
CDR3nt: TGTGCCAGCCAAGAGGCGGGGCAGCCCCAGCATTTT
CDR3aa: CASQEAGQPQHF

v_gene: TRBV5-6
d_gene: -
abundance: -
j_gene: TRBJ1-2
CDR3nt: TGTGCCAGCAGCTGGGGGGGGCGTCGTTATGGCTACACCTTC
CDR3aa: CASSWGGRRYGYTF

v_gene: TRBV18
d_gene: -
abundance: few
j_gene: TRBJ1-1
CDR3nt: TGTGCCAGCTCACCACCTTCAGGGAGTAAGAGCACTGAAGCTTTCTTT
CDR3aa: CASSPPSGSKSTEAFF

v_gene: TRBV4-3
d_gene: TRBD1
abundance: -
j_gene: TRBJ2-3
CDR3nt: TGCGCCAGCACCCAGGCTAGGGGGCTTGGAGATACGCAGTATTTT
CDR3aa: CASTQARGLGDTQYF

v_gene: TRBV5-8
d_gene: -
abundance: -
j_gene: TRBJ1-5
CDR3nt: TGTGCCAGCAGCTTTACAGGGCATAGCAATCAGCCCCAGCATTTT
CDR3aa: CASSFTGHSNQPQHF

v_gene: TRBV20-1
d_gene: -
abundance: -
j_gene: TRBJ1-5
CDR3nt: TGCAGTGCTAGAGATGCAGGTTATAGCAATCAGCCCCAGCATTTT
CDR3aa: CSARDAGYSNQPQHF

v_gene: TRBV7-9
d_gene: -
abundance: many
j_gene: TRBJ2-7
CDR3nt: TGTGCCAGCAGCCCATATTACGAGCAGTACTTC
CDR3aa: CASSPYYEQYF

v_gene: TRBV7-9
d_gene: -
abundance: many
j_gene: TRBJ1-1
CDR3nt: TGTGCCAGCAGCTCCCCTCTCTTCTGGGGCACTGAAGCTTTCTTT
CDR3aa: CASSSPLFWGTEAFF

v_gene: TRBV27
d_gene: -
abundance: -
j_gene: TRBJ1-4
CDR3nt: TGTGCCAGCAGTTTATCGAATGACCGAATGAATAATGAAAAACTGTTTTTT
CDR3aa: CASSLSNDRMNNEKLFF

v_gene: TRBV6-2/TRBV6-3
d_gene: -
abundance: many
j_gene: TRBJ2-3
CDR3nt: TGTGCCAGCAGCCACCCCCGGGGATACACAGATACGCAGTATTTT
CDR3aa: CASSHPRGYTDTQYF

v_gene: TRBV20-1
d_gene: -
abundance: few
j_gene: TRBJ1-2
CDR3nt: TGCAGTGCTAGGCGGCAGGACGGATCCTATGGCTACACCTTC
CDR3aa: CSARRQDGSYGYTF

v_gene: TRBV20-1
d_gene: -
abundance: -
j_gene: TRBJ1-1
CDR3nt: TGCAGTGCGCCTCGATCCTCGGGGGCGAGCACTGAAGCTTTCTTT
CDR3aa: CSAPRSSGASTEAFF

v_gene: TRBV12-3/TRBV12-4
d_gene: -
abundance: many
j_gene: TRBJ1-2
CDR3nt: TGTGCCAGCAGTTTACAGGGGTTTAACTATGGCTACACCTTC
CDR3aa: CASSLQGFNYGYTF

v_gene: TRBV4-1
d_gene: -
abundance: -
j_gene: TRBJ1-3
CDR3nt: TGCGCCAGCAGCCAAGGGCCCCCCGGAGGGGCGTCTGGAAACACCATATATTTT
CDR3aa: CASSQGPPGGASGNTIYF

v_gene: TRBV6-2/TRBV6-3
d_gene: -
abundance: -
j_gene: TRBJ1-1
CDR3nt: TGTGCCAGCAGTTACTCGATGACGGGTGGTGGGTTCTTT
CDR3aa: CASSYSMTGGGFF

v_gene: TRBV7-9
d_gene: -
abundance: few
j_gene: TRBJ1-5
CDR3nt: TGTGCCAGCAGCTTAACGGATCAGCCCCAGCATTTT
CDR3aa: CASSLTDQPQHF

v_gene: TRBV20-1
d_gene: TRBD1
abundance: -
j_gene: TRBJ1-6
CDR3nt: TGCAGTGCTAGTCGATTAGGGGACAGGGATAATTCACCCCTCCACTTT
CDR3aa: CSASRLGDRDNSPLHF

v_gene: TRBV7-2
d_gene: -
abundance: many
j_gene: TRBJ2-5
CDR3nt: TGTGCCAGCAGCTTACTCGGCCGGCCCCCGGAGACCCAGTACTTC
CDR3aa: CASSLLGRPPETQYF

v_gene: TRBV2
d_gene: -
abundance: -
j_gene: TRBJ2-7
CDR3nt: TGTGCCAGCAGTGGTTTCTCTCAGGGGCCTGGGTTCTTC
CDR3aa: CASSGFSQGPGFF

v_gene: TRBV12-3/TRBV12-4
d_gene: -
abundance: -
j_gene: TRBJ2-7
CDR3nt: TGTGCCAGCGTCCTCGGAACAGGAGAGCAGTACTTC
CDR3aa: CASVLGTGEQYF

v_gene: TRBV3-1
d_gene: TRBD2
abundance: -
j_gene: TRBJ2-5
CDR3nt: TGTGCCAGCAGCCAAGGGATAGCGGGGGCGGGGGAGACCCAGTACTTC
CDR3aa: CASSQGIAGAGETQYF

v_gene: TRBV7-3
d_gene: -
abundance: many
j_gene: TRBJ2-2
CDR3nt: TGTGCCAGCAGCTTAGATCGCGGGGAGCTGTTTTTT
CDR3aa: CASSLDRGELFF

v_gene: TRBV6-5
d_gene: -
abundance: -
j_gene: TRBJ1-2
CDR3nt: TGTGCCAGCAGTTACGGCTTTCGGGGTGGCTACACCTTC
CDR3aa: CASSYGFRGGYTF

v_gene: TRBV10-3
d_gene: -
abundance: many
j_gene: TRBJ2-3
CDR3nt: TGTGCCATCAGTGGGTGGGAGCACACAGATACGCAGTATTTT
CDR3aa: CAISGWEHTDTQYF

v_gene: TRBV4-3
d_gene: TRBD2
abundance: -
j_gene: TRBJ2-7
CDR3nt: TGCGCCAGCAGCCAGGGGCGGGGGAGCTCCTACGAGCAGTACTTC
CDR3aa: CASSQGRGSSYEQYF

v_gene: TRBV12-3/TRBV12-4
d_gene: TRBD1
abundance: few
j_gene: TRBJ1-1
CDR3nt: TGTGCCAGCAGCCTGCCACAGGGGGAGGTCACTGAAGCTTTCTTT
CDR3aa: CASSLPQGEVTEAFF

v_gene: TRBV12-3/TRBV12-4
d_gene: -
abundance: few
j_gene: TRBJ1-5
CDR3nt: TGTGCCAGCAGCCGTACTACTAAGTCGCCCCAGCATTTT
CDR3aa: CASSRTTKSPQHF

v_gene: TRBV11-2
d_gene: -
abundance: -
j_gene: TRBJ2-3
CDR3nt: TGTGCCAGCAGCTTAGTCCGGGGGGCGTCAGATACGCAGTATTTT
CDR3aa: CASSLVRGASDTQYF

v_gene: TRBV20-1
d_gene: -
abundance: -
j_gene: TRBJ2-1
CDR3nt: TGCAGTGCTAGAGAGGACCGGCTTTCCTACAATGAGCAGTTCTTC
CDR3aa: CSAREDRLSYNEQFF